These 14 T cell receptor beta chains originate from one sample sequenced in a study of blood T cell repertoires in COVID-19. The repertoire was sequenced with immunoSEQ multiplex PCR; TCRdb's copy has only in-frame clones and lacks some. The sample records 79,000 or so clones, 85% to 90% being singletons. Sample: peripheral blood. The receptors stem from a human donor in a cohort sampled during active COVID-19.

V gene TRBV4-1 combines with J gene TRBJ2-7; 7 bases line up with TRBD1. Germline lookup yields CDR1 MGHRA and CDR2 YSYEKL. V gave up 3 bases and J gave up 3 bases; unmatched junction bases: 8. The CDR3 consists of 15 residues. The chain's CDR3 is CASSQSTGADYEQYF. The CDR3 DNA is TGCGCCAGCAGCCAGTCTACAGGGGCAGACTACGAGCAGTACTTC.

The chain carries TRBV24-1 and TRBJ2-2; D possibly corresponds to TRBD1 (6 bases). CDR1 is KGHDR and CDR2 is SFDVKD in the germline V gene. Trimming removed 2 bases from V and 0 bases from J, with 21 bases in between. This CDR3 has 20 amino acids. The CDR3 sequence: CATSDSRFDRTTANTGELFF. For the CDR3, the DNA is TGTGCCACCAGTGATTCCCGATTCGACAGGACAACCGCGAACACCGGGGAGCTGTTTTTT.

J is TRBJ1-5 and V is TRBV12-3 or TRBV12-4; D might be TRBD1 (5 bases). The CDR3 is made up of 11 amino acids. Trimming took off 3 bases at V and 12 bases at J, with 9 bases between the two ends. The CDR3 here is CASSLGHVQHF. CDR3 DNA sequence: TGTGCCAGCAGTTTGGGGCATGTCCAGCATTTT.

The V gene is TRBV12-5, the J gene TRBJ2-7; TRBD2 matches at 9 bases. Losses at the gene ends were 6 bases for V and 6 bases for J; bases not matched to a gene: 15. This CDR3 comprises 16 residues. Germline V lookup: CDR1 LGHNT, CDR2 FRNRAP. The CDR3 DNA reads as TGTGCTAGTGGGCTCCGGTTTAGACTAGCGGAGGGCGAGCAGTACTTC. It codes for CASGLRFRLAEGEQYF.

The chain employs TRBV28 and TRBJ1-4; 12 bases map to TRBD1. Germline CDR1 reads MDHEN; CDR2 reads SYDVKM. V dropped 6 bases and J dropped 5; count of bases not matched to a gene: 10. The CDR3 covers 17 residues. This chain's CDR3 is CASSTRDRGLINEKLFF. As DNA, the CDR3 is TGTGCCAGCAGCACCCGGGACAGGGGGCTCATAAATGAAAAACTGTTTTTT.

This sequence joins TRBV9 and TRBJ1-5; 8 positions agree with TRBD1. The CDR3 extends over 13 amino acids. Germline V gives CDR1 SGDLS, CDR2 YYNGEE. V shed 3 bases, J shed 6 bases, and the junction held 2 bases outside the gene matches. The CDR3 here is CASSADRGQPQHF. CDR3 nucleotide sequence: TGTGCCAGCAGCGCCGACAGGGGTCAGCCCCAGCATTTT.

This rearrangement joins TRBV19 to TRBJ2-7, with 10 bases identical to TRBD2. The CDR3 runs 15 residues. Per the germline V gene, CDR1 is LNHDA and CDR2 is SQIVND (reference sequence). The V gene end was trimmed by 5 bases and the J gene end by 3 bases; junction bases not matched to a gene: 7. The CDR3 DNA reads as TGTGCCAGTAGTGCCGGACTAGCGGCAATCTACGAGCAGTACTTC. It yields the protein CASSAGLAAIYEQYF.

The chain employs TRBV9 and TRBJ2-5; 10 nucleotides align to TRBD1. V dropped 3 bases and J dropped 5; count of bases not matched to a gene: 10. The length of the CDR3 is 16 residues. Germline loops: CDR1 SGDLS, CDR2 YYNGEE. The CDR3 here is CASSEMTGGSWETQYF. In DNA form, the CDR3 reads TGTGCCAGCAGCGAAATGACAGGGGGCTCGTGGGAGACCCAGTACTTC.

The chain has TRBV5-1 and TRBJ2-5; TRBD2 matches 9 bases. Losses at the gene ends were 4 bases for V and 4 bases for J; bases not matched to a gene: 11. Germline CDR1 reads SGHRS; CDR2 reads YFSETQ. CDR3 length equals 16 residues. The CDR3 coding sequence is TGCGCCAGCAGCCCCCTCGGGCGGGAGGGGAGAGAGACCCAGTACTTC. It translates to CASSPLGREGRETQYF.

V gene TRBV10-2 combines with J gene TRBJ1-2, with a weak D call TRBD1 (5 bases). The V and J ends lost 3 bases and 3 bases respectively, with 5 bases between them. CDR1 WSHSY and CDR2 SAAADI come from the germline V gene. There are 12 residues in the CDR3. The CDR3: CASSDRDYGYTF. CDR3 DNA sequence: TGCGCCAGCAGTGACAGGGACTATGGCTACACCTTC.

The V and J genes are TRBV30 and TRBJ1-1, with a possible D match to TRBD1 (5 bases). V was trimmed by 6 bases and J by 2 bases, leaving 13 bases between them. The CDR3 is made up of 13 amino acids. Per the germline V gene, CDR1 is GTSNPN and CDR2 is SVGIG (reference sequence). CDR3 in amino acids: CACRGGFNTEAFF. CDR3 in DNA: TGTGCCTGCCGGGGGGGTTTCAACACTGAAGCTTTCTTT.

This sequence joins TRBV15 and TRBJ1-2; tentatively, D is TRBD1 (5 bases). CDR3 size: 14 residues. The germline V gene has CDR1 LNHNV and CDR2 YYDKDF (reference sequence). Trimming removed 0 bases from V and 6 bases from J, with 11 bases in between. The CDR3 DNA reads as TGTGCCACCAGCAGAGATAACGGGGGGAATGGCTACACCTTC. Its translation is CATSRDNGGNGYTF.

This chain joins TRBV6-4 and TRBJ2-2, with D tentatively TRBD2 (5 bases). CDR1 is MRHNA and CDR2 is SNTAGT in the germline V gene. With 9 bases removed from V and 6 bases from J, the gap between germline ends came to 11 bases. CDR3 length: 12 residues. The CDR3 sequence is CARTGEPGELFF. CDR3 in DNA: TGTGCCAGGACCGGGGAACCCGGGGAGCTGTTTTTT.

V gene TRBV11-2 combines with J gene TRBJ2-7; 9 bases align to TRBD2. The CDR3 runs to 17 residues. Germline loops: CDR1 SGHAT, CDR2 FQNNGV. With V trimmed by 4 bases and J by 3 bases, 13 bases remained unmatched. In nucleotides, the CDR3 is TGTGCCAGCAGCTCCCTACCGGCGAGCGGGAGGTTCTACGAGCAGTACTTC. It is translated as CASSSLPASGRFYEQYF.